Below, 24 T cell receptor beta chains from the same sample are listed, as sequenced in a study of blood T cell repertoires in COVID-19 (dated by TCRdb to 2018 to 2021). Libraries were prepared through the immunoSEQ multiplex PCR assay. TCRdb took over this immuneACCESS table, retaining in-frame rearrangements with V and J assigned. Such tables are incomplete; in checked studies, under half of the missing clones stem from an unresolved V gene, and the remainder is unexplained. The sample table contains 85,000 to 100,000 clones; only one count was recorded for 81% of them. Approximately 4.6% of the sample is taken by the ten largest. Sequenced input: peripheral blood. The source is a man older than 75 with COVID-19, enrolled during active disease.

The CDR3 here is CASSVDPGGNGELFF. DNA of the CDR3: TGTGCCAGCAGCGTAGATCCAGGGGGCAATGGGGAGCTGTTTTTT. The chain combines TRBV9 with TRBJ2-2, with 8 bases matching TRBD1. CDR3 length: 15 amino acids. V was pared by 0 bases and J by 8 bases, with 6 bases of the junction left unmatched. Germline CDR1 SGDLS, CDR2 YYNGEE. The variable domain in full, completed from reference TRBV9 and TRBJ2-2, reads DSGVTQTPKHLITATGQRVTLRCSPRSGDLSVYWYQQSLDQGLQFLIQYYNGEERAKGNILERFSAQQFPDLHSELNLSSLELGDSALYFCASSVDPGGNGELFFGEGSRLTVL.

The rearrangement joins TRBV5-1 to TRBJ2-3; D is ambiguous. Germline loops: CDR1 SGHRS, CDR2 YFSETQ. The CDR3 loop spans 14 amino acids. Trimming shortened V by 2 bases and J by 6 bases, and 13 bases separated the two germline ends. CDR3 in DNA: TGCGCCAGCAGCTTACGGAGTCGACGGGATACGCAGTATTTT. Translated: CASSLRSRRDTQYF.

The V gene is TRBV7-2, the J gene TRBJ1-4; 9 bases fit TRBD1. The CDR3 totals 16 residues. V gave up 2 bases and J gave up 7 bases; unmatched junction bases: 8. CDR1 is SGHTA, CDR2 FQGNSA, per germline. The CDR3 DNA reads TGTGCCAGCAGCTTAAAGTCAACAGGGGGCGGTGAAAAACTGTTTTTT. Translation gives CASSLKSTGGGEKLFF.

The chain couples TRBV24-1 to TRBJ2-3; 9 bases are shared with TRBD2. The V gene end was trimmed by 3 bases and the J gene end by 4 bases; junction bases not matched to a gene: 10. The CDR3 covers 17 residues. CDR1 is KGHDR, CDR2 SFDVKD, per germline. The CDR3 nucleotides are TGTGCCACCAGTGATGTCGGGACTAGCCTTACGTCAGATACGCAGTATTTT. Translation: CATSDVGTSLTSDTQYF.

This rearrangement joins TRBV19 to TRBJ1-2; 7 bases agree with TRBD1. This CDR3 spans 13 amino acids. With V trimmed by 5 bases and J by 7 bases, 7 bases remained unmatched. The germline V gene has CDR1 LNHDA and CDR2 SQIVND (reference sequence). The CDR3 DNA sequence: TGTGCCAGTAGTCCCCAACGACAGGGTGGCTACACCTTC. This translates into CASSPQRQGGYTF.

The gene calls are TRBV6-2 or TRBV6-3 and TRBJ2-4; 11 nucleotides agree with TRBD1. Germline V gene lookup returns CDR1 MNHEY and CDR2 SVGEGT. The CDR3 has 18 residues. Losses at the gene ends were 5 bases for V and 5 bases for J; bases not matched to a gene: 14. CDR3 in amino acids: CASSTDRGRGVDQNIQYF. CDR3 DNA sequence: TGTGCCAGCAGTACGGACAGGGGGCGAGGAGTAGATCAAAACATTCAGTACTTC.

The genes are TRBV11-2 and TRBJ2-1; D possibly corresponds to TRBD2 (6 bases). Germline V lookup: CDR1 SGHAT, CDR2 FQNNGV. Trimming removed 4 bases from V and 10 bases from J, with 23 bases in between. CDR3 size: 16 residues. Here the CDR3 DNA reads TGTGCCAGCAGCTCAGTACCAACTAGCAGGGACGACGAGCAGTTCTTC. This translates into CASSSVPTSRDDEQFF.

The V and J genes are TRBV4-3 and TRBJ1-2, with 8 bases fitting TRBD1. This CDR3 contains 16 residues. Germline values: CDR1 LGHNA, CDR2 YSLEER. The V segment lost 0 bases and the J segment 4 bases; nucleotides outside the gene matches: 7. The CDR3 sequence is CASSQDWAGGLYGYTF. CDR3 in DNA: TGCGCCAGCAGCCAAGATTGGGCAGGGGGCCTCTATGGCTACACCTTC.

The rearrangement links TRBV19 to TRBJ2-1, with 12 nucleotides matching TRBD2. Per germline, CDR1 LNHDA and CDR2 SQIVND (reference sequence). The CDR3 loop spans 13 amino acids. V lost 7 bases and J lost 7; bases outside the gene matches: 2. The CDR3 is CASTSGRGNEQFF. Written as DNA, the CDR3 is TGTGCCAGTACTAGCGGGAGGGGAAATGAGCAGTTCTTC. The variable domain in full, completed from reference TRBV19 and TRBJ2-1, reads DGGITQSPKYLFRKEGQNVTLSCEQNLNHDAMYWYRQDPGQGLRLIYYSQIVNDFQKGDIAEGYSVSREKKESFPLTVTSAQKNPTAFYLCASTSGRGNEQFFGPGTRLTVL.

The chain joins TRBV7-8 to TRBJ2-7, with TRBD2 matching over 15 bases. V trimming: 3 bases; J trimming: 12 bases; junction bases outside the gene matches: 15. CDR3 length: 17 residues. Germline loops: CDR1 SGHVS, CDR2 FQNEAQ. CDR3 DNA: TGTGCCAGCAGCTTCTCCCTCCCGGGACTAGCGGGGGGCGCGCCGTACTTC. It codes for CASSFSLPGLAGGAPYF.

This clone occurred once. The V and J genes are TRBV19 and TRBJ2-7, with TRBD1 identical over 12 bases. This CDR3 has 16 amino acids. The ends lost 4 bases at V and 7 bases at J; junction bases unmatched: 11. The V gene's germline CDR1 is LNHDA and CDR2 SQIVND (reference sequence). CDR3 residues: CASSTWPGQGAGEQYF. The CDR3 nucleotides read TGTGCCAGTAGTACGTGGCCGGGACAGGGGGCAGGAGAGCAGTACTTC.

J is TRBJ1-6 and V is TRBV9; weak D call: TRBD1 (5 bases). This CDR3 is built from 18 residues. The germline V gene has CDR1 SGDLS and CDR2 YYNGEE. Between the trimmed V and J ends, which lost 0 bases and 1 base, there was a span of 14 bases. CDR3 in amino acids: CASSVGVGDMSYNSPLHF. The CDR3 nucleotides are TGTGCCAGCAGCGTAGGGGTAGGGGATATGTCCTATAATTCACCCCTCCACTTT.

This chain links TRBV3-1 (or the pseudogene TRBV3-2) with TRBJ1-4; 9 bases fit TRBD1. J lost 11 bases, V lost 4 bases, and 11 bases had no gene match. The CDR3 length is 15 residues. CDR1 and CDR2 (germline): LGHDT, YNNKEL (reference sequence). The chain's CDR3 is CASSPTGGLMMKLFF. CDR3 coding DNA: TGTGCCAGCAGCCCGACAGGGGGATTAATGATGAAACTGTTTTTT.

The rearrangement joins TRBV3-1 (or the pseudogene TRBV3-2) to TRBJ2-4; the match to TRBD1 covers 10 bases. Germline loops: CDR1 LGHDT, CDR2 YNNKEL (reference sequence). CDR3 length equals 16 residues. Losses at the gene ends were 4 bases for V and 5 bases for J; bases not matched to a gene: 8. CDR3 sequence: CASSLQAGTGENIQYF. The CDR3 DNA reads as TGTGCCAGCAGCCTACAAGCCGGGACAGGGGAAAACATTCAGTACTTC.

This chain joins TRBV5-1 and TRBJ2-2, with 9 bases lining up with TRBD2. Germline V lookup: CDR1 SGHRS, CDR2 YFSETQ. The CDR3 runs to 17 residues. Trimming took 3 bases from V and 4 from J; bases not matched to a gene: 10. The CDR3 DNA follows: TGCGCCAGCAGCTGGAGGGGTAGCGGGAGTCTCACCGGGGAGCTGTTTTTT. Protein product: CASSWRGSGSLTGELFF.

In this sample, this clone turned up a few times. This chain connects TRBV19 to TRBJ2-7; 7 nucleotides match TRBD2. Germline V gene lookup returns CDR1 LNHDA and CDR2 SQIVND (reference sequence). This CDR3 has 13 residues. V was pared by 5 bases and J by 0 bases, with 1 base of the junction left unmatched. As DNA, the CDR3 is TGTGCCAGTAGTCGGGAGGTCTCCTACGAGCAGTACTTC. As protein: CASSREVSYEQYF. Supplemented by reference TRBV19 and TRBJ2-7, the full variable domain reads DGGITQSPKYLFRKEGQNVTLSCEQNLNHDAMYWYRQDPGQGLRLIYYSQIVNDFQKGDIAEGYSVSREKKESFPLTVTSAQKNPTAFYLCASSREVSYEQYFGPGTRLTVT.

V usage is TRBV29-1 and J usage is TRBJ2-7; 7 nucleotides align to TRBD1. V lost 3 bases, J lost 6 bases, and 2 bases stayed unmatched. CDR1 and CDR2 (germline): SQVTM, ANQGSEA. The length of the CDR3 is 11 residues. The CDR3 DNA sequence: TGCAGCGTTGAGGCAGGGGGCGAGCAGTACTTC. Protein product: CSVEAGGEQYF.

Regarding this clone: Given a much more abundant clone one base away, this may be a read error. J is TRBJ1-6 and V is TRBV11-2, with 9 bases lining up with TRBD1. Losses at the gene ends were 5 bases for V and 5 bases for J; bases not matched to a gene: 1. CDR3 length: 14 residues. The germline CDR1 and CDR2 sequences are SGHAT and FQNNGV. CDR3 coding DNA: TGTGCCAGCAGCCGGGACAGGGATAATTCACCCCTCCACTTT. It yields the protein CASSRDRDNSPLHF.

Many counts were recorded for this clone. The chain couples TRBV5-8 to TRBJ1-2, with TRBD1 matching 11 bases. V gave up 4 bases and J gave up 4 bases; unmatched junction bases: 9. CDR1 SGHTS and CDR2 YDEGEE come from the germline V gene. CDR3 length equals 16 residues. Written as DNA, the CDR3 is TGTGCCAGCAGCGTGCGCAGGACAGGGGGCAGCTATGGCTACACCTTC. Protein product: CASSVRRTGGSYGYTF.

This clone came up once. The genes are TRBV7-3 and TRBJ2-3; D is unclear. Germline-derived CDR1 and CDR2 are SGHTA and FQGTGA. Between the trimmed V and J ends, which lost 5 bases and 1 base, there was a span of 10 bases. This CDR3 is built from 14 residues. This chain's CDR3 is CASSLRLGTDTQYF. DNA for the CDR3: TGTGCCAGCAGCCTTCGACTGGGCACAGATACGCAGTATTTT.

For the CDR3, the DNA is TGTGCCAGCAACCGGAACGGGGGGCAGGAGACCCAGTACTTC. Amino acids: CASNRNGGQETQYF. The chain carries TRBV25-1 and TRBJ2-5, with D perhaps matching TRBD2 (7 bases). Trimming cost V 7 bases and J 5 bases, with 17 bases left between them. CDR1 is MGHDK and CDR2 is SYGVNS in the germline V gene. The CDR3 is 14 residues long.

This chain uses TRBV11-2 with TRBJ1-5, with 8 bases lining up with TRBD1. Unmatched junction bases numbered 2, after V lost 0 bases and J lost 4 bases. CDR3 size: 15 residues. Germline V gives CDR1 SGHAT, CDR2 FQNNGV. The chain's CDR3 is CASSLDTGGNQPQHF. Here the CDR3 DNA reads TGTGCCAGCAGCTTAGATACAGGGGGAAATCAGCCCCAGCATTTT.

The genes are TRBV5-6 and TRBJ2-7; 10 bases match TRBD2. V gave up 1 base and J gave up 7 bases; unmatched junction bases: 14. The germline gives CDR1 SGHDT, CDR2 YYEEEE. The CDR3 loop spans 17 amino acids. The CDR3 protein is CASSLIPPSGGAGEQYF. In nucleotides, the CDR3 is TGTGCCAGCAGCTTGATTCCTCCGAGCGGGGGGGCCGGGGAGCAGTACTTC. Together with reference TRBV5-6 and TRBJ2-7, the CDR3 gives the full variable domain: DAGVTQSPTHLIKTRGQQVTLRCSPKSGHDTVSWYQQALGQGPQFIFQYYEEEERQRGNFPDRFSGHQFPNYSSELNVNALLLGDSALYLCASSLIPPSGGAGEQYFGPGTRLTVT.

V gene TRBV29-1 combines with J gene TRBJ2-1; 7 bases are shared with TRBD2. The CDR3 has 13 amino acids. Germline assignment: CDR1 SQVTM and CDR2 ANQGSEA. V was pared by 4 bases and J by 6 bases, with 6 bases of the junction left unmatched. CDR3 in amino acids: CSVAPSGLNEQFF. The CDR3 bases are TGCAGCGTTGCACCTAGCGGTCTCAATGAGCAGTTCTTC.